This T cell receptor (beta chain) originates from a study of T-cell reconstitution after alpha-beta-depleted transplantation in children. Overall study findings and caveats: Surviving recipient T cells and intrathymic progenitors accounted for some patients' high TCRbeta diversity at day 60. After one year, T-cell counts and TCRbeta diversity mostly came from new T cells.

CDR1 MNHEY and CDR2 SVGEGT come from the germline V gene. Trimming took off 5 bases at V and 3 bases at J, with 5 bases between the two ends. The CDR3 sequence is 12 residues long. The library targeted TCRbeta and was prepared with unique molecular identifiers. TCRdb itself ran the PCR reads through MiXCR, one entry per CDR3 protein. Of around 250,000 distinct CDR3 sequences in the sample, around 8% were seen once. There are many counts of this clonotype. Its target is unknown. This receptor was obtained from a male patient between 5 and 17 years old who had a stem cell transplant for acute lymphoblastic leukemia, so the T cells may come from the graft donor. The chain recombines TRBV6-2 or TRBV6-3 with TRBJ2-1, with D unresolved. This specimen consisted of PBMCs, mostly from graft donor cells, obtained 180 days after TCRalphabeta/CD19-depleted stem cell transplant. CDR3 in amino acids: CASSRLYNEQFF. The CDR3 DNA sequence: TGTGCCAGCAGTCGCCTCTACAATGAGCAGTTCTTC.